Reported below is one TCR beta chain. The antigen remains undetermined. Germline CDR1 and CDR2: SGHNT and YYREEE (reference sequence). The V gene end was trimmed by 4 bases and the J gene end by 0 bases; junction bases not matched to a gene: 5. The CDR3 is 15 residues long. The time point here: cycle 4 day 1 (C4D1), after about 6 weeks of nivolumab. After autologous stem cell transplantation all patients relapsed, and prior brentuximab vedotin exposure differed between cohorts. Magnetic negative selection was used to purify CD4+ T cells from PBMCs that had been thawed. The data are from a study of PD-1 blockade in classical Hodgkin lymphoma. Study information: Administration of nivolumab to patients was at 3 mg/kg intravenously every 2 weeks.

The assay was immunoSEQ multiplex PCR, and TCRdb's table has in-frame clones only and misses some. This table has fewer than 15,000 clones, approximately 80% appearing once. General study results and limits: In CD4+ cells, TCR diversity went up significantly by C4D1, but in CD8+ cells it did not. Lower baseline TCR diversity marked trial partial responders and progressors.

The chain has TRBV5-4 and TRBJ2-7, with 9 positions matching TRBD1. This receptor was obtained from a human donor with classical Hodgkin lymphoma. Source: CD4+ T cells from blood, taken before the fourth cycle of nivolumab. The CDR3, as DNA: TGTGCCAGCAGCCGGGACAGGGCGAACTCCTACGAGCAGTACTTC. Protein product: CASSRDRANSYEQYF.